This TCR beta chain was captured in a study of blood T cell repertoires in COVID-19. TCRdb's table, derived via immunoSEQ multiplex PCR, lists solely in-frame clones and lacks some. This table holds about 120,000 clones, approximately 85% found once. This sequence was found in a human donor in a cohort sampled during active COVID-19. Sequences were obtained from peripheral blood.

CDR3 nucleotides: TGCAGTGCTAGTAGCGGGGGGATAGGCACAGATACGCAGTATTTT. This codes for CSASSGGIGTDTQYF. The rearrangement uses TRBV20-1 and TRBJ2-3, with 10 bases lining up with TRBD2. The CDR3 length is 15 residues. Germline values: CDR1 DFQATT, CDR2 SNEGSKA (reference sequence). The J segment lost 1 base and the V segment lost 3 bases, leaving 4 bases of the junction unmatched.